This entry is about one T cell receptor (beta chain). The antigen is not known. The length of the CDR3 is 16 residues. Germline assignment: CDR1 MNHNS and CDR2 SASEGT. The V gene lost 3 bases and the J gene lost 2 bases, with 17 bases spanning the gap. This sample was included in a study of PD-1 blockade in classical Hodgkin lymphoma. General observations from the study: Complete responders possessed baseline diversity comparable to newly diagnosed patients.

Following autologous stem cell transplantation, relapse occurred in every patient, and exposure to brentuximab vedotin varied. Sequencing was performed with immunoSEQ multiplex PCR; in TCRdb, only in-frame clones are kept and a portion is missing. In the table there are fewer than 30,000 clones, over 65% of which are singletons. Source: peripheral blood mononuclear cells (PBMCs), taken before the second cycle of nivolumab. This sequence joins TRBV6-1 and TRBJ2-7; a weak D match, TRBD1 (5 bases). The receptor was derived from a human donor with classical Hodgkin lymphoma. The CDR3, as DNA: TGTGCCAGCAGTGAGGGGCAGGGCAGTTTTCCCTACGAGCAGTACGTC. Protein product: CASSEGQGSFPYEQYV.